What follows are 20 T cell receptor beta chains derived from one specimen sequenced in a study of shared T cell receptors in the human thymus. The assay was immunoSEQ multiplex PCR, and TCRdb's table has in-frame clones only and misses some. The sample contains some 720,000 clones, approximately 90% of which appear only once. These data were also filed under a second study, of human thymus T cells.

Material: thymocytes. The receptors derive from a boy in the first two years of life with a congenital heart defect.

The gene calls are TRBV27 and TRBJ2-1, with D possibly matching TRBD1 (6 bases). Trimming took off 2 bases at V and 6 bases at J, with 17 bases between the two ends. The germline V gene encodes CDR1 MNHEY and CDR2 SMNVEV (reference sequence). The length of the CDR3 is 16 residues. The chain's CDR3 is CASSLGERDNFNEQFF. The CDR3 bases are TGTGCCAGCAGTTTAGGGGAGAGGGACAACTTCAATGAGCAGTTCTTC.

This rearrangement joins TRBV11-3 to TRBJ1-5; possible D gene TRBD1, 5 bases. CDR3 length: 15 residues. V lost 5 bases and J 6 bases, leaving 17 bases between the germline ends. The V gene's germline CDR1 is SGHNT and CDR2 YENEEA. The CDR3 DNA follows: TGTGCCAGCAGCGGGGGGGATTTAACATGTCAGCCCCAGCATTTT. This translates into CASSGGDLTCQPQHF.

J is TRBJ2-5 and V is TRBV28; 13 bases are a match to TRBD2. This CDR3 is 16 amino acids long. CDR1 is MDHEN and CDR2 is SYDVKM in the germline V gene. The CDR3 DNA is TGTGCGTCCTTAAGGACTAGCGGGAGAAACCAAGAGACCCAGTACTTC. Protein sequence: CASLRTSGRNQETQYF.

This chain links TRBV11-2 with TRBJ1-2; tentatively, D is TRBD1 (6 bases). Trimming stripped 2 bases from V and 3 bases from J, with 7 bases between. CDR1 is SGHAT and CDR2 is FQNNGV in the germline V gene. The CDR3 is 13 amino acids. The CDR3 protein is CASSLNRDYGYTF. CDR3 DNA: TGTGCCAGCAGCTTAAACAGGGACTATGGCTACACCTTC. Variable domain in full (rest from reference TRBV11-2 and TRBJ1-2): EAGVAQSPRYKIIEKRQSVAFWCNPISGHATLYWYQQILGQGPKLLIQFQNNGVVDDSQLPKDRFSAERLKGVDSTLKIQPAKLEDSAVYLCASSLNRDYGYTFGSGTRLTVV.

This clone has only one observation. V and J are TRBV27 and TRBJ2-7; 8 nucleotides line up with TRBD2. This CDR3 has 16 amino acids. From germline, CDR1 is MNHEY and CDR2 SMNVEV (reference sequence). Unmatched junction bases numbered 14, after V lost 5 bases and J lost 5 bases. The chain's CDR3 is CASSPRGLAGRHEQYF. The CDR3 DNA follows: TGTGCCAGCAGTCCCCGGGGGTTAGCGGGAAGGCACGAGCAGTACTTC.

This chain links TRBV28 with TRBJ2-7, with 7 bases lining up with TRBD2. Looked up from germline, CDR1 is MDHEN and CDR2 is SYDVKM. Unmatched junction bases numbered 8, after V lost 0 bases and J lost 0 bases. This CDR3 is 17 amino acids long. This CDR3 is CASSLCEGGNPSYEQYF. The CDR3 DNA reads TGTGCCAGCAGTTTATGCGAGGGAGGGAACCCCTCCTACGAGCAGTACTTC.

The CDR3 loop is CASSQARERFF. CDR3 in DNA: TGTGCCAGCAGCCAAGCGCGGGAGAGGTTCTTC. The chain recombines TRBV4-2 with TRBJ2-1; TRBD2 agrees at 7 bases. The V gene's germline CDR1 is LGHNA and CDR2 YNFKEQ. The J segment lost 15 bases and the V segment lost 1 base, leaving 3 bases of the junction unmatched. This CDR3 is built from 11 residues.

This clone was seen only a few times. V is TRBV28 and J is TRBJ2-1; 8 bases agree with TRBD2. V dropped 5 bases and J dropped 8; count of bases not matched to a gene: 20. This CDR3 spans 18 amino acids. Germline V gene sequence: CDR1 MDHEN, CDR2 SYDVKM. CDR3 protein: CASSPRGGGRDSSHEQFF. CDR3 coding DNA: TGTGCCAGCAGTCCCCGGGGGGGCGGGAGAGATAGTTCCCATGAGCAGTTCTTC.

The V gene is TRBV7-9, the J gene TRBJ2-3; TRBD2 matches 8 bases. CDR1 is SEHNR and CDR2 is FQNEAQ in the germline V gene (reference sequence). The CDR3 is 15 amino acids. With 5 bases clipped from V and 0 bases from J, the junction kept 4 bases outside the gene matches. The chain's CDR3 is CASSLSGSSTDTQYF. CDR3 DNA: TGTGCCAGCAGCCTAAGCGGGAGCAGCACAGATACGCAGTATTTT.

The chain couples TRBV5-1 to TRBJ2-7; 10 bases agree with TRBD2. CDR1 and CDR2 from the germline V gene are SGHRS and YFSETQ. J gave up 3 bases and V 4 bases, and 4 bases lay outside the gene matches. The CDR3 has 14 amino acids. Written as DNA, the CDR3 is TGCGCCAGCAGCGGAGCGGGAGGGAACTACGAGCAGTACTTC. Translation: CASSGAGGNYEQYF.

This rearrangement joins TRBV27 to TRBJ1-5; 9 bases line up with TRBD1. Germline V lookup: CDR1 MNHEY, CDR2 SMNVEV (reference sequence). Trimming cost V 4 bases and J 0 bases; bases outside gene matches: 4. There are 16 residues in the CDR3. The CDR3 DNA reads as TGTGCCAGCAGTTCCGGACAGGGGTATAGCAATCAGCCCCAGCATTTT. It is translated as CASSSGQGYSNQPQHF.

This clone was counted once. The V call is TRBV27, the J call TRBJ2-7; 7 bases are shared with TRBD2. From germline, CDR1 is MNHEY and CDR2 SMNVEV (reference sequence). Trimming removed 6 bases from V and 4 bases from J; junction bases left unmatched: 15. The CDR3 runs 16 residues. The DNA for the CDR3 is TGTGCCAGCAGGACCGCTATGGCGGGAGACGAGTACGAGCAGTACTTC. Protein product: CASRTAMAGDEYEQYF.

V usage is TRBV11-2 and J usage is TRBJ2-7, with 10 bases fitting TRBD2. The germline CDR1 and CDR2 sequences are SGHAT and FQNNGV. J lost 5 bases, V lost 5 bases, and 9 bases had no gene match. This CDR3 has 15 amino acids. The CDR3 DNA follows: TGTGCCAGCAGCCCCACACTAGCGGGAATCGACGAGCAGTACTTC. Its protein is CASSPTLAGIDEQYF.

The rearrangement joins TRBV10-1 to TRBJ2-2; D gene ambiguous. This CDR3 comprises 12 residues. Germline CDR1 reads WNHNN; CDR2 reads SYGVQD (reference sequence). The ends were cut back, 6 bases at V and 6 bases at J, with 8 bases in the middle. This CDR3 is CASRSNPGELFF. DNA of the CDR3: TGCGCCAGCAGAAGCAACCCCGGGGAGCTGTTTTTT.

As to this clone: In the same sample, other DNA sequences code for this CDR3. This sequence joins TRBV25-1 and TRBJ2-7; weak D call: TRBD1 (6 bases). CDR1 and CDR2 (germline): MGHDK, SYGVNS. The CDR3 loop spans 13 amino acids. V lost 2 bases, J lost 2 bases, and 7 bases lay in between. The CDR3 sequence is CASSEGTPYEQYF. The CDR3 DNA sequence: TGTGCCAGCAGTGAAGGGACACCCTACGAGCAGTACTTC.

This clone was detected only once. The chain carries TRBV28 and TRBJ2-1; unclear D gene. The CDR3 loop spans 15 amino acids. V lost 3 bases and J lost 4, with 13 bases in between. Per the germline V gene, CDR1 is MDHEN and CDR2 is SYDVKM. The CDR3 DNA follows: TGTGCCAGCAGTTTTGACTTAAGATATTACAATGAGCAGTTCTTC. The encoded protein is CASSFDLRYYNEQFF.

The chain couples TRBV1 to TRBJ2-1; the table calls TRBD2, which could not be checked here. TRBV1 is designated a pseudogene. The CDR3 contains 20 residues. The CDR3: CTSSHHKVAGGGVVNNEQFF. The CDR3 coding sequence is TGCACCAGCAGCCATCATAAGGTAGCGGGAGGGGGGGTGGTTAACAATGAGCAGTTCTTC.

The sample holds one count of this clone. The V call is TRBV14, the J call TRBJ1-1, with D tentatively TRBD1 (6 bases). V was trimmed by 4 bases and J by 2 bases, leaving 14 bases between them. Germline CDR1 and CDR2: SGHDN and FVKESK. The CDR3 is 15 amino acids. In nucleotides, the CDR3 is TGTGCCAGCAGCCTTGGACAGACGTCTAACACTGAAGCTTTCTTT. It translates to CASSLGQTSNTEAFF.

The chain combines TRBV10-3 with TRBJ1-1, with D possibly being TRBD1 (6 bases). V lost 5 bases and J 1 base, leaving 11 bases between the germline ends. CDR1 and CDR2 from the germline V gene are ENHRY and SYGVKD. The CDR3 runs 14 residues. The CDR3 loop is CAISQGHPNTEAFF. CDR3 in DNA: TGTGCCATCAGTCAGGGACACCCGAACACTGAAGCTTTCTTT.

This clone was found once. The CDR3 here is CASSQDIKREGSYEQYF. CDR3 nucleotide sequence: TGCGCCAGCAGCCAAGATATCAAGCGGGAGGGCTCCTACGAGCAGTACTTC. The rearrangement uses TRBV4-3 and TRBJ2-7; 10 positions agree with TRBD2. V lost 0 bases and J lost 0; bases outside the gene matches: 5. CDR1 is LGHNA, CDR2 YSLEER, per germline. This CDR3 is 17 amino acids long.